Presented here are 19 T cell receptor beta chains from one specimen sequenced in a study of cytomegalovirus exposure and HLA in healthy donors. This PCR relied on a set of 60 Vbeta primers and 13 Jbeta primers. Generated by immunoSEQ multiplex PCR, the TCRdb table keeps only in-frame clones and is missing some. This sample carries over 200,000 clones, approximately 90% of them seen once, and the ten largest clones take about 1%. Sequencing input: PBMCs. These receptors all stem from a woman under 30 in good health and CMV-seronegative.

This clone was counted once. This rearrangement joins TRBV10-2 to TRBJ2-1; D possibly corresponds to TRBD1 (6 bases). Germline lookup yields CDR1 WSHSY and CDR2 SAAADI. The CDR3 has 16 amino acids. With 0 bases removed from V and 5 bases from J, the gap between germline ends came to 14 bases. This CDR3 is CASSESQQGEHNEQFF. Here the CDR3 DNA reads TGCGCCAGCAGTGAGTCACAACAGGGAGAACACAATGAGCAGTTCTTC.

V gene TRBV7-9 combines with J gene TRBJ2-1; tentatively, D is TRBD2 (6 bases). The V gene lost 3 bases and the J gene lost 8 bases, with 11 bases spanning the gap. In germline, CDR1 is SEHNR, CDR2 FQNEAQ (reference sequence). The CDR3 loop spans 13 amino acids. This CDR3 reads CASSFRRDHEQFF. The CDR3 DNA follows: TGTGCCAGCAGCTTTAGGCGGGATCATGAGCAGTTCTTC. The variable domain in full, completed from reference TRBV7-9 and TRBJ2-1, reads DTGVSQNPRHKITKRGQNVTFRCDPISEHNRLYWYRQTLGQGPEFLTYFQNEAQLEKSRLLSDRFSAERPKGSFSTLEIQRTEQGDSAMYLCASSFRRDHEQFFGPGTRLTVL.

The chain joins TRBV4-1 to TRBJ1-4; 8 nucleotides match TRBD1. J was trimmed by 4 bases and V by 1 base; bases with no gene match: 2. This CDR3 is built from 15 residues. Germline CDR1 reads MGHRA; CDR2 reads YSYEKL. The CDR3 region has the DNA TGCGCCAGCAGCCAAGTTGGGACAGGTAATGAAAAACTGTTTTTT. Its translation: CASSQVGTGNEKLFF.

This clone was picked up a small number of times. V is TRBV30 and J is TRBJ2-7; 16 bases are shared with TRBD2. This CDR3 has 15 amino acids. CDR1 and CDR2 (germline): GTSNPN, SVGIG (reference sequence). Trimming cost V 3 bases and J 9 bases; bases outside gene matches: 8. Here the CDR3 reads CAWSGGTSGRVAQYF. The CDR3 nucleotides are TGTGCCTGGAGCGGTGGGACTAGCGGGAGGGTGGCGCAGTACTTC.

J is TRBJ1-1 and V is TRBV7-9, with unresolved D. V lost 5 bases and J lost 0, with 7 bases in between. This CDR3 spans 13 amino acids. Germline CDR1 SEHNR, CDR2 FQNEAQ (reference sequence). CDR3 bases: TGTGCCAGCAGCGTTCAGGTGAACACTGAAGCTTTCTTT. It specifies CASSVQVNTEAFF.

This sequence joins TRBV7-6 and TRBJ2-7, with 10 bases aligning to TRBD2. Looked up from germline, CDR1 is SGHVS and CDR2 is FNYEAQ. The junction had 3 bases not matched to a gene; V was cut back by 4 bases and J by 0 bases. The CDR3 is 15 amino acids. CDR3 sequence (DNA): TGTGCCAGCAGCTCGACTAGCGGGTTCTCCTACGAGCAGTACTTC. Translating gives CASSSTSGFSYEQYF.

V is TRBV19 and J is TRBJ2-3, with D possibly being TRBD1 (5 bases). V gave up 7 bases and J gave up 1 base, with 9 bases separating them. The CDR3 totals 13 residues. The V gene's germline CDR1 is LNHDA and CDR2 SQIVND (reference sequence). For the CDR3, the DNA is TGTGCCAGTATCAGGGCGGGCACAGATACGCAGTATTTT. This gives the protein CASIRAGTDTQYF.

The rearrangement links TRBV5-1 to TRBJ2-3, with 7 bases fitting TRBD1. The CDR3 covers 16 residues. Per the germline V gene, CDR1 is SGHRS and CDR2 is YFSETQ. The J segment lost 0 bases and the V segment lost 6 bases, leaving 10 bases of the junction unmatched. CDR3 DNA sequence: TGCGCCAGCAAAAGTTTGGACAGGCGTAGCACAGATACGCAGTATTTT. Amino acid sequence: CASKSLDRRSTDTQYF.

The chain employs TRBV7-9 and TRBJ2-7; tentative D call: TRBD1 (5 bases). Trimming left V 1 base short and J 6 bases short, with 7 bases between. This CDR3 comprises 12 residues. Germline V gives CDR1 SEHNR, CDR2 FQNEAQ (reference sequence). DNA of the CDR3: TGTGCCAGCAGCTTAGTTCAGGGCGAGCAGTACTTC. This codes for CASSLVQGEQYF.

This clone was observed a single time. J is TRBJ1-1 and V is TRBV7-3, with D uncertain. The ends were cut back, 7 bases at V and 0 bases at J, with 18 bases in the middle. CDR1 is SGHTA, CDR2 FQGTGA, per germline. This CDR3 has 16 amino acids. The DNA of the CDR3 is TGTGCCAGCACCCCCGTGGGAGGGATGATGAACACTGAAGCTTTCTTT. This gives the protein CASTPVGGMMNTEAFF. The whole variable domain, filled in from reference TRBV7-3 and TRBJ1-1, reads GAGVSQTPSNKVTEKGKYVELRCDPISGHTALYWYRQSLGQGPEFLIYFQGTGAADDSGLPNDRFFAVRPEGSVSTLKIQRTERGDSAVYLCASTPVGGMMNTEAFFGQGTRLTVV.

The CDR3: CAWATGKTTGNTIYF. CDR3 coding DNA: TGTGCCTGGGCAACAGGGAAAACGACCGGAAACACCATATATTTT. The chain is built from TRBV30 and TRBJ1-3, with D possibly being TRBD1 (6 bases). This CDR3 contains 15 residues. Trimming took 5 bases from V and 4 from J, leaving 18 bases between them. Looked up from germline, CDR1 is GTSNPN and CDR2 is SVGIG (reference sequence).

This chain uses TRBV6-1 with TRBJ1-2; TRBD1 is a possible D gene (5 bases). Germline loops: CDR1 MNHNS, CDR2 SASEGT. There are 15 residues in the CDR3. Trimming stripped 2 bases from V and 5 bases from J, with 15 bases between. CDR3 sequence: CASSESAGGEYGYTF. For the CDR3, the DNA is TGTGCCAGCAGTGAATCGGCCGGGGGGGAGTATGGCTACACCTTC.

The chain couples TRBV27 to TRBJ2-5; 9 nucleotides match TRBD1. The J call could be wrong; TRBJ2-7 is a better fit for the DNA end. The CDR3 runs to 14 residues. Per germline, CDR1 MNHEY and CDR2 SMNVEV (reference sequence). Here the CDR3 reads CASTRGQGSYEQYF. As DNA, the CDR3 is TGTGCCAGCACGCGGGGACAGGGTTCCTACGAGCAGTACTTC.

This chain connects TRBV5-4 to TRBJ2-5; 9 bases map to TRBD1. V was pared by 4 bases and J by 3 bases, with 4 bases of the junction left unmatched. The V gene's germline CDR1 is SGHNT and CDR2 YYREEE (reference sequence). This CDR3 comprises 14 residues. For the CDR3, the DNA is TGTGCCAGCAGCCCCGGGACAGGGAAAGAGACCCAGTACTTC. Its translation is CASSPGTGKETQYF.

The genes are TRBV11-2 and TRBJ1-1; no firm D call. The V gene lost 3 bases and the J gene lost 10 bases, with 15 bases spanning the gap. The CDR3 covers 13 residues. Germline-derived CDR1 and CDR2 are SGHAT and FQNNGV. As DNA, the CDR3 is TGTGCCAGCAGCTTTCTGGCAGGCAGAGTAGCTTTCTTT. Protein sequence: CASSFLAGRVAFF.

This clone has just one count. The chain uses TRBV5-6 and TRBJ2-7, with TRBD1 matching 9 bases. Unmatched junction bases numbered 9, after V lost 2 bases and J lost 6 bases. Germline loops: CDR1 SGHDT, CDR2 YYEEEE. The length of the CDR3 is 15 residues. DNA for the CDR3: TGTGCCAGCAGCTTATGGGACAGGGCCTTCCTCGAGCAGTACTTC. This encodes CASSLWDRAFLEQYF.

This chain joins TRBV18 and TRBJ2-7; TRBD2 might be the D (5 bases). This CDR3 is 14 amino acids long. Germline-derived CDR1 and CDR2 are KGHSH and LQKENI. V was pared by 5 bases and J by 0 bases, with 11 bases between. CDR3 DNA: TGTGCCAGCTCAGAGGACTGGAGCTCCTACGAGCAGTACTTC. Protein product: CASSEDWSSYEQYF.

This chain connects TRBV7-9 to TRBJ1-1; tentatively, D is TRBD1 (6 bases). Trimming cost V 3 bases and J 4 bases, with 18 bases left between them. The CDR3 is 16 amino acids. Germline loops: CDR1 SEHNR, CDR2 FQNEAQ (reference sequence). CDR3 region: CASSFGEGGKGTEAFF. The DNA for the CDR3 is TGTGCCAGCAGCTTCGGGGAAGGGGGTAAGGGCACTGAAGCTTTCTTT.

CDR3 sequence: CASSPIRGSGGTGELFF. The CDR3 DNA reads TGTGCCAGCAGCCCGATTAGGGGAAGCGGGGGCACCGGGGAGCTGTTTTTT. V and J are TRBV11-2 and TRBJ2-2; 8 nucleotides line up with TRBD2. CDR1 and CDR2 from the germline V gene are SGHAT and FQNNGV. The ends lost 5 bases at V and 4 bases at J; junction bases unmatched: 12. This CDR3 comprises 17 residues.